This T cell receptor beta chain was found in a study of T cell responses to AZD1222 COVID-19 vaccine. Deletions cut 4 bases from V and 8 bases from J, with 15 bases between. CDR1 and CDR2 from the germline V gene are SGHRS and YFSETQ. The CDR3 has 13 residues. Data came from immunoSEQ multiplex PCR; TCRdb stores just in-frame clones and leaves some out. Among roughly 97,000 clones, around 89% were seen once, and the ten largest hold about 17%. The chain joins TRBV5-1 to TRBJ1-1; D may be TRBD1 (6 bases). The clonotype originates from an adult in good health. The source was peripheral blood, collected on day 0 of AZD1222 vaccination. The CDR3 protein is CASSPLMGGEAFF. CDR3 bases: TGCGCCAGCAGCCCCTTGATGGGGGGCGAAGCTTTCTTT.